This T cell receptor (beta chain) was found in a study of naive and memory T cell subsets. Study outcomes and limitations: Tuberculin site TCR excess was interpreted as type IV hypersensitivity infiltration.

This clonotype was observed at least ten times. Antigen specificity is unknown. Treatment denoted: skin biopsy from PPD injection site in Mantoux-positive individual. A UMI-containing oligonucleotide was joined by 3' ligation to the TCR cDNA template. Unsorted total RNA, about 1 to 1000 ng, was DNase treated before reverse transcription. The SP2 primer and nested alpha and beta constant region primers amplified ligated cDNA in four rounds. For blood and skin samples, reverse transcription used TCR alpha and beta constant primers. TCRdb re-derived calls from the UMI-ligation and nested PCR reads in MiXCR, one entry per CDR3 protein. The sample lists under 25,000 distinct CDR3 sequences, approximately 6.5% occurring once. The CDR3 is made up of 14 amino acids. CDR1 and CDR2 from the germline V gene are LGHDT and YNNKEL (reference sequence). Trimming removed 10 bases from V and 6 bases from J; junction bases left unmatched: 7.

The sample in question was skin, obtained from a tuberculin skin test site. The chain carries TRBV3-1 and TRBJ2-2, with 11 bases matching TRBD2. The clonotype was recovered from an adult in good health. CDR3 sequence reads: CATRPGLAAGELFF. Written as DNA, the CDR3 is TGTGCCACTCGTCCGGGACTAGCGGCCGGGGAGCTGTTTTTT. Using reference TRBV3-1 and TRBJ2-2 for the parts outside the CDR3, the full variable domain is DTAVSQTPKYLVTQMGNDKSIKCEQNLGHDTMYWYKQDSKKFLKIMFSYNNKELIINETVPNRFSPKSPDKAHLNLHINSLELGDSAVYFCATRPGLAAGELFFGEGSRLTVL.